This T cell receptor (beta chain) was captured in a study of blood T cells in healthy people across ages. Study context: About one barcoded beta molecule per two T cells came from capture by template switching.

Regarding the study as a whole: Older individuals had lower TCR beta diversity per million T cells (the decline was roughly linear).

Turning to this clonotype: Its matching antigen is unknown.

Germline CDR1 reads SGHTA; CDR2 reads FQGNSA. Trimming took off 6 bases at V and 7 bases at J, with 10 bases between the two ends. This CDR3 comprises 12 residues. PCR was performed a second time for roughly 7 to 11 cycles using a sample-barcoded 5' primer and a J-beta primer mix. MiXCR, applied by TCRdb to the 5' RACE reads, yields one record per CDR3 protein. The sample lists hundreds of thousands of distinct CDR3 sequences, roughly two fifths seen once, with roughly 30% in the top ten. The chain joins TRBV7-2 to TRBJ2-1; D gene ambiguous. The sample consisted of blood. This TCR was sampled from an elderly man in good health. The CDR3 region has the DNA TGTGCCAGCAGTCGTGCCTTGAATGAGCAGTTCTTC. Protein: CASSRALNEQFF.